Below, one T cell receptor (beta chain) is given with its context. Its antigen is not known. Cycle 7 day 1, cycle 4 day 1, and baseline were the timepoints at which blood was sampled. Sequenced by immunoSEQ multiplex PCR; TCRdb stores in-frame clones only, minus some. Altogether 20,000 to 30,000 clones are present, more than 80% being singletons, with the ten largest covering about 8.3%. The data were obtained in a study of OX40 agonist ivuxolimab in advanced cancers. Overall study context: Treatment received earlier with anti-PD-1, anti-PD-L1 or anti-CTLA-4 agents was allowed, and 40% had some. Whole-study results and caveats: Averaging showed that CD8+ T cells had more expanded clones than CD4+ did. Among the lowest peripheral clonal expansion occurred in 0.1-3.0 mg/kg partial responders.

The CDR3 spans 14 residues. V lost 5 bases, J lost 4 bases, and 7 bases stayed unmatched. CDR1 is MNHEY and CDR2 is SMNVEV in the germline V gene (reference sequence). This TCR derives from an adult with an advanced solid tumor such as melanoma, head and neck, liver or kidney cancer. This chain joins TRBV27 and TRBJ1-1, with 7 bases aligning to TRBD1. The sample consisted of CD4+ or CD8+ T cells sorted from blood, taken in a trial of the OX40 agonist ivuxolimab. CDR3 bases: TGTGCCAGCAGTCCAGGGGGATGGGTCACTGAAGCTTTCTTT. It encodes CASSPGGWVTEAFF.